Each of the 12 T cell receptor beta chains below was sequenced from the same sample in a study of cytotoxic CD8 clonotypes in ibrutinib-treated CLL listed by TCRdb under 2021. Interpreted using the paper, the time point label stands for: approximately 25 months on ibrutinib. The library was produced with the immunoSEQ multiplex PCR assay. The source is immuneACCESS, and TCRdb retained only in-frame sequences with V and J called. Part of the clones is not carried over; for the studies checked, unresolved V genes explain less than half of this, and the remainder is unexplained. The sample table contains about 200,000 clones; only one count was recorded for around three quarters of them. The ten largest clones represent around 15% of the sample. This sample comprised PBMCs, obtained after 24 months of ibrutinib treatment. These receptors were obtained from a human donor with chronic lymphocytic leukemia.

The rearrangement links TRBV5-6 to TRBJ2-7, with TRBD1 matching 9 bases. The CDR3 has 15 residues. Losses at the gene ends were 4 bases for V and 1 base for J; bases not matched to a gene: 6. CDR1 is SGHDT, CDR2 YYEEEE, per germline. Here the CDR3 reads CASSPWDRVSYEQYF. CDR3 nucleotides: TGTGCCAGCAGCCCCTGGGACAGGGTATCCTACGAGCAGTACTTC.

The J gene is TRBJ2-3, the V gene TRBV5-1; D gene unclear. The V and J ends lost 2 bases and 4 bases respectively, with 11 bases between them. The germline V gene encodes CDR1 SGHRS and CDR2 YFSETQ. This CDR3 spans 14 amino acids. The CDR3 reads CASSFAKIADTQYF. In DNA form, the CDR3 reads TGCGCCAGCAGCTTTGCCAAAATCGCAGATACGCAGTATTTT.

J is TRBJ1-1 and V is TRBV18, with D unresolved. Per the germline V gene, CDR1 is KGHSH and CDR2 is LQKENI. The CDR3 runs to 15 residues. V gave up 1 base and J gave up 0 bases, with 9 bases separating them. Written as DNA, the CDR3 is TGTGCCAGCTCACCACAGGCCCCTGTGAACACTGAAGCTTTCTTT. The encoded protein is CASSPQAPVNTEAFF.

The rearrangement uses TRBV7-2 and TRBJ2-3; D may be TRBD1 (5 bases). In germline, CDR1 is SGHTA, CDR2 FQGNSA. This CDR3 has 18 amino acids. The ends were cut back, 2 bases at V and 0 bases at J, with 18 bases in the middle. This chain's CDR3 is CASSLPRMETASTDTQYF. The CDR3 DNA sequence: TGTGCCAGCAGCTTACCAAGGATGGAGACAGCTAGCACAGATACGCAGTATTTT.

The genes are TRBV19 and TRBJ2-5, with 10 bases aligning to TRBD2. This CDR3 spans 16 amino acids. With 4 bases clipped from V and 1 base from J, the junction kept 6 bases outside the gene matches. The germline V gene encodes CDR1 LNHDA and CDR2 SQIVND (reference sequence). CDR3 in amino acids: CASSTLAGDIQETQYF. DNA of the CDR3: TGTGCCAGTAGTACGCTAGCGGGAGACATCCAAGAGACCCAGTACTTC. Full variable domain (remainder filled in from reference TRBV19 and TRBJ2-5): DGGITQSPKYLFRKEGQNVTLSCEQNLNHDAMYWYRQDPGQGLRLIYYSQIVNDFQKGDIAEGYSVSREKKESFPLTVTSAQKNPTAFYLCASSTLAGDIQETQYFGPGTRLLVL.

This chain links TRBV29-1 with TRBJ1-1; D unresolved. The germline V gene has CDR1 SQVTM and CDR2 ANQGSEA. This CDR3 contains 15 residues. The V end lost 3 bases, the J end lost 4 bases, and 18 bases lay between the germline ends. CDR3 DNA sequence: TGCAGCGTTGAGAGATCCAGTCAGGCGGGCACTGAAGCTTTCTTT. The encoded protein is CSVERSSQAGTEAFF.

The V and J genes are TRBV15 and TRBJ2-1; D might be TRBD2 (6 bases). This CDR3 region has 17 residues. Trimming took off 0 bases at V and 4 bases at J, with 16 bases between the two ends. The germline CDR1 and CDR2 sequences are LNHNV and YYDKDF (reference sequence). The CDR3 reads CATSRDSTGALYNEQFF. CDR3 DNA sequence: TGTGCCACCAGCAGAGATTCCACGGGAGCATTATACAATGAGCAGTTCTTC.

This clone occurred once. This chain connects TRBV28 to TRBJ1-3; D is ambiguous. The CDR3 sequence is 14 residues long. Germline-derived CDR1 and CDR2 are MDHEN and SYDVKM. The ends were cut back, 6 bases at V and 4 bases at J, with 13 bases in the middle. CDR3 in DNA: TGTGCCAGCAGCTCATTGACTGAAGGAAACACCATATATTTT. Translated, it gives CASSSLTEGNTIYF.

As for this clone: The junction departs from germline at one end; a sequencing error may be responsible. The V gene is TRBV25-1, the J gene TRBJ2-7; TRBD2 agrees at 8 bases. Per the germline V gene, CDR1 is MGHDK and CDR2 is SYGVNS. The CDR3 is 11 residues long. CDR3 residues: CASSPGGAYVF. The CDR3 DNA follows: TGTGCCAGCAGCCCCGGGGGGGCCTACGTCTTC.

The chain recombines TRBV29-1 with TRBJ2-2; 9 bases fit TRBD2. Trimming removed 4 bases from V and 5 bases from J; junction bases left unmatched: 5. Germline assignment: CDR1 SQVTM and CDR2 ANQGSEA. The CDR3 length is 14 residues. For the CDR3, the DNA is TGCAGCGTTGCTGGCGGGAGGGGGACCGGGGAGCTGTTTTTT. Encoded protein: CSVAGGRGTGELFF.

The rearrangement joins TRBV4-2 to TRBJ2-3; TRBD2 matches 8 bases. This CDR3 comprises 18 residues. CDR1 is LGHNA and CDR2 is YNFKEQ in the germline V gene. The J segment lost 1 base and the V segment lost 0 bases, leaving 9 bases of the junction unmatched. The CDR3 sequence is CASSQEPTSGAGTDTQYF. CDR3 in DNA: TGTGCCAGCAGCCAAGAACCCACTAGCGGTGCTGGCACAGATACGCAGTATTTT.

The V gene is TRBV18, the J gene TRBJ2-7, with 10 bases matching TRBD2. Per germline, CDR1 KGHSH and CDR2 LQKENI. The CDR3 extends over 15 amino acids. V dropped 8 bases and J dropped 2; count of bases not matched to a gene: 9. The CDR3 region has the DNA TGTGCCAGCCAACCGGGACTAGCGTCAACCTACGAGCAGTACTTC. Protein: CASQPGLASTYEQYF.